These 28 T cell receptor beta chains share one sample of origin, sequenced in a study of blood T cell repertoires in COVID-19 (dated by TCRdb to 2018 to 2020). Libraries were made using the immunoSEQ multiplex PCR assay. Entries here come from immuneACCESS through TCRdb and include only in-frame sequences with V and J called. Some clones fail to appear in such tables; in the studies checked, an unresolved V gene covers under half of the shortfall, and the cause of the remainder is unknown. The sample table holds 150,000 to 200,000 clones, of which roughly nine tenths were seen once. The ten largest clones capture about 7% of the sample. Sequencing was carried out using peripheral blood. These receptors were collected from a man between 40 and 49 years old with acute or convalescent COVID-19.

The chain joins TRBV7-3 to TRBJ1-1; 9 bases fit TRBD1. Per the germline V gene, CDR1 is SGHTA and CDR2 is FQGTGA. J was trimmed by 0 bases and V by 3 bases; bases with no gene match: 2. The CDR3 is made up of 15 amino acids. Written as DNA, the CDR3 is TGTGCCAGCAGCTTGGGACAGGGTTTGAACACTGAAGCTTTCTTT. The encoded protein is CASSLGQGLNTEAFF.

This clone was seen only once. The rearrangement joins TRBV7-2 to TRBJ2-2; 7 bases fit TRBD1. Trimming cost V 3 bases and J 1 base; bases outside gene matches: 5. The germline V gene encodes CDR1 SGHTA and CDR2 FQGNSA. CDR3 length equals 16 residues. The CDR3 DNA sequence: TGTGCCAGCAGCTTGAGACGGACAGGGAACACCGGGGAGCTGTTTTTT. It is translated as CASSLRRTGNTGELFF.

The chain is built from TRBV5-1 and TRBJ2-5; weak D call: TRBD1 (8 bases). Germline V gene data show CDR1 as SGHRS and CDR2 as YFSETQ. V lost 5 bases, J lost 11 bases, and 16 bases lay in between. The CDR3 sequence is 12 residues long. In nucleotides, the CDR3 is TGCGCCAGCAGTCAGGGGGCGGGGGAACAGTACTTC. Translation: CASSQGAGEQYF.

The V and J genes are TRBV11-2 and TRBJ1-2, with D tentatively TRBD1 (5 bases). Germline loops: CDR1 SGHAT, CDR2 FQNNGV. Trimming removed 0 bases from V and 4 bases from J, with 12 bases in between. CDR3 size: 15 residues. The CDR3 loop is CASSLEPGNPYGYTF. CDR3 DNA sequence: TGTGCCAGCAGCTTAGAGCCAGGGAACCCCTATGGCTACACCTTC. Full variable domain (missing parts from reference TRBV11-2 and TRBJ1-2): EAGVAQSPRYKIIEKRQSVAFWCNPISGHATLYWYQQILGQGPKLLIQFQNNGVVDDSQLPKDRFSAERLKGVDSTLKIQPAKLEDSAVYLCASSLEPGNPYGYTFGSGTRLTVV.

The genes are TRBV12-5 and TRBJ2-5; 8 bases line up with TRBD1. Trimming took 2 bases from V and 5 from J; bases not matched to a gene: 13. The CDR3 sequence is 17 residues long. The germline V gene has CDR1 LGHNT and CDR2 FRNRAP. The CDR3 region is CASGLTRTGYTEETQYF. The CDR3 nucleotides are TGTGCTAGTGGTTTGACGAGGACAGGGTACACGGAGGAGACCCAGTACTTC.

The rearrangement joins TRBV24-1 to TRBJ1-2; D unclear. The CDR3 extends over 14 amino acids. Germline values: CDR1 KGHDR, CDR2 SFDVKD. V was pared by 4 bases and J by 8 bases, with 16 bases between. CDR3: CATSEGRFGGGYTF. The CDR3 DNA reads TGTGCCACCAGTGAGGGCAGGTTCGGTGGCGGCTACACCTTC.

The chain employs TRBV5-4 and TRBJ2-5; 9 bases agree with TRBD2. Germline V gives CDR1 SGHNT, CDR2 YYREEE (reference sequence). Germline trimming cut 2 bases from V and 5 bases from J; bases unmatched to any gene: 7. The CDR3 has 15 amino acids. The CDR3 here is CASSFDSGGVETQYF. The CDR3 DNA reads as TGTGCCAGCAGCTTCGATAGCGGGGGAGTCGAGACCCAGTACTTC.

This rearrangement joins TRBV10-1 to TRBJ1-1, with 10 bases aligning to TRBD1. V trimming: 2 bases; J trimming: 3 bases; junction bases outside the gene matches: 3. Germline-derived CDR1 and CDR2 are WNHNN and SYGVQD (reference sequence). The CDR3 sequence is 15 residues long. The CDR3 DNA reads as TGCGCCAGCAGTGAGGGACAGGGGGTCGACACTGAAGCTTTCTTT. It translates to CASSEGQGVDTEAFF.

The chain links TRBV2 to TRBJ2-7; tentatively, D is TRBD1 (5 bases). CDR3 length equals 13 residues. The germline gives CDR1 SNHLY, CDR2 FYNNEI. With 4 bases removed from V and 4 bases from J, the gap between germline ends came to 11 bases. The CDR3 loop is CASSGQGLYEQYF. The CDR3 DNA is TGTGCCAGCAGTGGTCAGGGTCTTTACGAGCAGTACTTC.

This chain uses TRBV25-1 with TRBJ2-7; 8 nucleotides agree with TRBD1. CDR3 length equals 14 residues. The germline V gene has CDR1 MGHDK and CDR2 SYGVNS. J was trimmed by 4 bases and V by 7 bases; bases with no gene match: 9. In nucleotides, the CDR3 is TGTGCCAGCAACCCGCCAGGGGGCGTTTACGAGCAGTACTTC. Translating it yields CASNPPGGVYEQYF.

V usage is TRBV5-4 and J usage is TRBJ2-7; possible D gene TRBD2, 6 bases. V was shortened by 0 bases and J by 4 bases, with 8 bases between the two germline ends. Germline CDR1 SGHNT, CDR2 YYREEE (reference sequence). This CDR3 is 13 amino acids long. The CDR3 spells CASSLGGDYEQYF. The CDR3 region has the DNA TGTGCCAGCAGCTTGGGGGGGGATTACGAGCAGTACTTC.

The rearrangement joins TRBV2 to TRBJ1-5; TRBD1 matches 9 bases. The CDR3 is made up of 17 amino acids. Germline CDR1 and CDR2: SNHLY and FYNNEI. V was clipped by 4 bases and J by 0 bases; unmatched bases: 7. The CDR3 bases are TGTGCCAGCAGTGTTGGGACAGGGAGTTATAGCAATCAGCCCCAGCATTTT. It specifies CASSVGTGSYSNQPQHF.

The CDR3 reads CATSPIQGDGSNEQFF. The CDR3 DNA follows: TGTGCCACCAGCCCCATCCAGGGCGATGGGTCAAATGAGCAGTTCTTC. V and J are TRBV15 and TRBJ2-1; a possible D gene is TRBD1 (5 bases). The CDR3 is made up of 16 amino acids. With 5 bases removed from V and 7 bases from J, the gap between germline ends came to 21 bases. Germline CDR1 is LNHNV and CDR2 is YYDKDF (reference sequence).

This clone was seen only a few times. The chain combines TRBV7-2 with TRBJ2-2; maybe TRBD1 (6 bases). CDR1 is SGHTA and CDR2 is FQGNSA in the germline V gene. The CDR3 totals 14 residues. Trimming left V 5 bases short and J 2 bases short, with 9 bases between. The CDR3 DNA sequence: TGTGCCAGCAGCCCCAGGGGAAACACCGGGGAGCTGTTTTTT. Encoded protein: CASSPRGNTGELFF.

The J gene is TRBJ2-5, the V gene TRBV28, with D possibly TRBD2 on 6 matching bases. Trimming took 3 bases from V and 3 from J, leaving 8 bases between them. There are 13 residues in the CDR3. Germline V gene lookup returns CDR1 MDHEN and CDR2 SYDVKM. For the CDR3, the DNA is TGTGCCAGCAGTTTTTGGGGGGAAGAGACCCAGTACTTC. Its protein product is CASSFWGEETQYF.

The CDR3: CASSFLATPDTQYF. In DNA, the CDR3 is TGTGCCAGCAGTTTTCTAGCGACCCCAGATACGCAGTATTTT. The chain uses TRBV6-2 or TRBV6-3 and TRBJ2-3, with a possible D match to TRBD2 (6 bases). Trimming shortened V by 4 bases and J by 4 bases, and 12 bases separated the two germline ends. This CDR3 spans 14 amino acids. The germline V gene encodes CDR1 MNHEY and CDR2 SVGEGT.

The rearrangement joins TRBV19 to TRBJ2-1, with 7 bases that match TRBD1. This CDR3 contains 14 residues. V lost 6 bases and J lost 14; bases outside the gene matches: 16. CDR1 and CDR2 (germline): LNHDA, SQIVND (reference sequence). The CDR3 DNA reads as TGTGCCAGTAGGCTGGACAGGACCCAGCCGAAGGAGTTCTTC. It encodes CASRLDRTQPKEFF.

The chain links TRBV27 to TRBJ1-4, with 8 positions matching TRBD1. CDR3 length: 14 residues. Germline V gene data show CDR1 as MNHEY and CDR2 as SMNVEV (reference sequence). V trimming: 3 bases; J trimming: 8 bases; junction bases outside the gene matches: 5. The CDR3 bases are TGTGCCAGCAGTTTCGGCAGGGGGCAGGAAAAACTGTTTTTT. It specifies CASSFGRGQEKLFF.

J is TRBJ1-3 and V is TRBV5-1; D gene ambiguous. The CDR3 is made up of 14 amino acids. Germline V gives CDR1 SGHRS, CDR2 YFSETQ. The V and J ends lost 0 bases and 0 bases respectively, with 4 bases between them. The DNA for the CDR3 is TGCGCCAGCAGCTTGGGTAACTCTGGAAACACCATATATTTT. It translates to CASSLGNSGNTIYF.

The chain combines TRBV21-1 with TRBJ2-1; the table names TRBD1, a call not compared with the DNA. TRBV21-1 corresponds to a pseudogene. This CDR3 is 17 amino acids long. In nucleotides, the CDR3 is TGTGCCAGCAGCAAAGCGCTTACAGGGGGCTCCTACAATGAGCAGTTCTTC. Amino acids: CASSKALTGGSYNEQFF.

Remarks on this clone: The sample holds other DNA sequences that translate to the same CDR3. CDR3 protein: CASSYSGTGGNTIYF. CDR3 bases: TGTGCCAGCAGTTACTCCGGGACAGGGGGAAACACCATATATTTT. The chain links TRBV6-5 to TRBJ1-3; 9 positions match TRBD1. CDR1 is MNHEY, CDR2 SVGAGI, per germline. The trim removed 0 bases at V and 4 bases at J, leaving 1 base unmatched. This CDR3 is built from 15 residues.

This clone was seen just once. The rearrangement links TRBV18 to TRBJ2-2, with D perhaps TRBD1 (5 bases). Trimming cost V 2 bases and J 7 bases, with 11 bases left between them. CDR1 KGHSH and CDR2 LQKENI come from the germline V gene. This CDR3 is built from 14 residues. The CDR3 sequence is CASSPGAELGELFF. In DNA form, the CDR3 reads TGTGCCAGCTCACCAGGGGCCGAGCTCGGGGAGCTGTTTTTT.

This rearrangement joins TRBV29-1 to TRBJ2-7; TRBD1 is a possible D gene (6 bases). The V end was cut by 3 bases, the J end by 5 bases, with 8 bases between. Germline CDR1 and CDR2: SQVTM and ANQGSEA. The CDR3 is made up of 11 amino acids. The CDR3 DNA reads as TGCAGCGTTGAGGACAGTCACGAGCAGTACTTC. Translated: CSVEDSHEQYF.

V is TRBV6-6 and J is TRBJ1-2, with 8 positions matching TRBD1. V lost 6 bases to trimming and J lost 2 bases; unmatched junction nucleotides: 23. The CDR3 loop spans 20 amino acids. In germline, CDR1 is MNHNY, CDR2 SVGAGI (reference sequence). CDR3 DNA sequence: TGTGCCAGCAGCCATACCGACAGGGGCCCGACACAAGTATACAACTATGGCTACACCTTC. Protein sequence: CASSHTDRGPTQVYNYGYTF.

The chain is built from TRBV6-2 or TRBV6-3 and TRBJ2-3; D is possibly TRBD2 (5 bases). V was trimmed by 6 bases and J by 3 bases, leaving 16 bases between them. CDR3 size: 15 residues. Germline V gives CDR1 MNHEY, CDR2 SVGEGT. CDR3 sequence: CASRPSGGSTDTQYF. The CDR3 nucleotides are TGTGCCAGCAGGCCTTCTGGCGGGTCGACAGATACGCAGTATTTT.

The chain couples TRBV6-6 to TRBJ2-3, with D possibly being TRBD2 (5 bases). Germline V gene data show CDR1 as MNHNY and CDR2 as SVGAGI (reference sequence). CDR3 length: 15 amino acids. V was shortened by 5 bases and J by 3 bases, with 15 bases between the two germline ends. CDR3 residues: CASSPRGAMTDTQYF. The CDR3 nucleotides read TGTGCCAGCAGTCCCCGGGGAGCGATGACAGATACGCAGTATTTT.

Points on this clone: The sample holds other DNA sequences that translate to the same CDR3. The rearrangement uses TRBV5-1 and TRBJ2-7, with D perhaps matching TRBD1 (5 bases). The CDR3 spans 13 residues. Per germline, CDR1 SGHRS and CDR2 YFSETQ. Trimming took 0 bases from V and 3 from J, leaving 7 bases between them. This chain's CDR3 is CASSLATGYEQYF. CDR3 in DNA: TGCGCCAGCAGCTTGGCCACAGGCTACGAGCAGTACTTC.

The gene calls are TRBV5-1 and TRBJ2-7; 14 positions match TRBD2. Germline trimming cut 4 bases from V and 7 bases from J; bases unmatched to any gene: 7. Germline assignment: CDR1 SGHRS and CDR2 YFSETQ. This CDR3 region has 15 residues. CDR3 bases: TGCGCCAGCAGCATGACTAGCGGGGGGGCCTGGGAGCAGTACTTC. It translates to CASSMTSGGAWEQYF.